The 32 T cell receptor beta chains in this list originate from one sample, sequenced in a study of response to subunit inactivated influenza vaccine. TCRdb called the RT-PCR reads again in MiXCR, with one record for every CDR3 protein. The sample has about 520,000 distinct CDR3 sequences, less than 7.5% seen once. The source material was PBMCs from blood, sampled around 2 years after vaccination. The receptors originated from a man aged 50-75 years who received an inactivated influenza vaccine.

The chain has TRBV7-9 and TRBJ2-3; D is undetermined. CDR3 length: 11 amino acids. V was shortened by 4 bases and J by 10 bases, with 9 bases between the two germline ends. Germline loops: CDR1 SEHNR, CDR2 FQNEAQ (reference sequence). The CDR3: CASSSERAQYF. The CDR3 DNA reads TGTGCCAGCAGCTCTGAAAGGGCGCAGTATTTT.

This clonotype was counted between two and nine times. The V call is TRBV11-1, the J call TRBJ2-3; perhaps TRBD2 as D (5 bases). Germline V lookup: CDR1 SGHAT, CDR2 FQDESV (reference sequence). V was trimmed by 2 bases and J by 2 bases, leaving 11 bases between them. CDR3 length: 15 residues. The CDR3: CASSLSPRVTDTQYF. The CDR3 nucleotides read TGTGCCAGCAGCTTATCCCCGCGGGTCACAGATACGCAGTATTTT.

The chain couples TRBV9 to TRBJ1-5; no definite D call. Germline CDR1 is SGDLS and CDR2 is YYNGEE. Trimming shortened V by 3 bases and J by 3 bases, and 7 bases separated the two germline ends. The CDR3 consists of 13 residues. As DNA, the CDR3 is TGTGCCAGCAGCGCTACAACCAATCAGCCCCAGCATTTT. It encodes CASSATTNQPQHF.

This clonotype was seen at least ten times. A junction boundary mismatches the germline segment, possibly from a read error. The chain joins TRBV20-1 to TRBJ2-7; perhaps TRBD2 as D (6 bases). CDR3 length: 12 residues. CDR1 DFQATT and CDR2 SNEGSKA come from the germline V gene (reference sequence). This CDR3 is CSAIQEGYEQYF. DNA of the CDR3: TGCAGCGCTATTCAGGAGGGCTACGAGCAGTACTTC.

This clonotype came up many times. The gene calls are TRBV6-2 or TRBV6-3 and TRBJ2-3; weak D call: TRBD2 (5 bases). The CDR3 is 16 residues long. V was trimmed by 5 bases and J by 5 bases, leaving 20 bases between them. CDR1 is MNHEY, CDR2 SVGEGT, per germline. The chain's CDR3 is CASSRGLGDTRDTQYF. The CDR3 region has the DNA TGTGCCAGCAGTCGCGGACTGGGAGATACTAGAGATACGCAGTATTTT.

This clonotype was seen repeatedly, ten times or more. The chain is built from TRBV6-1 and TRBJ2-1; no firm D call. The CDR3 spans 13 residues. The germline V gene has CDR1 MNHNS and CDR2 SASEGT. V gave up 7 bases and J gave up 6 bases, with 13 bases separating them. The CDR3 DNA sequence: TGTGCCAGCACCCGGTGGGGTTCCAATGAGCAGTTCTTC. Its protein product is CASTRWGSNEQFF.

The chain employs TRBV2 and TRBJ2-7; possible D gene TRBD1, 5 bases. CDR1 is SNHLY and CDR2 is FYNNEI in the germline V gene. The V end lost 3 bases, the J end lost 9 bases, and 12 bases lay between the germline ends. CDR3 size: 12 residues. In nucleotides, the CDR3 is TGTGCCAGCAGTGAGACCCAAAGGGGGCAGTACTTC. Translating gives CASSETQRGQYF. The variable domain in full, completed from reference TRBV2 and TRBJ2-7, reads EPEVTQTPSHQVTQMGQEVILRCVPISNHLYFYWYRQILGQKVEFLVSFYNNEISEKSEIFDDQFSVERPDGSNFTLKIRSTKLEDSAMYFCASSETQRGQYFGPGTRLTVT.

In its sample, this clonotype was seen many times. The rearrangement uses TRBV5-1 and TRBJ2-2, with TRBD1 matching over 8 bases. Germline V gene sequence: CDR1 SGHRS, CDR2 YFSETQ. V trimming: 4 bases; J trimming: 3 bases; junction bases outside the gene matches: 5. There are 15 residues in the CDR3. CDR3 nucleotide sequence: TGCGCCAGCAGCCCCCAGGGGGCCTACACCGGGGAGCTGTTTTTT. Translating it yields CASSPQGAYTGELFF.

This clonotype was counted ten times or more. The rearrangement joins TRBV9 to TRBJ2-7; D might be TRBD1 (6 bases). The ends were cut back, 2 bases at V and 4 bases at J, with 16 bases in the middle. There are 15 residues in the CDR3. Looked up from germline, CDR1 is SGDLS and CDR2 is YYNGEE. The CDR3 DNA reads as TGTGCCAGCAGCGTGGACCCCGGGACAACTTACGAGCAGTACTTC. It translates to CASSVDPGTTYEQYF. The whole variable domain, filled in from reference TRBV9 and TRBJ2-7, reads DSGVTQTPKHLITATGQRVTLRCSPRSGDLSVYWYQQSLDQGLQFLIQYYNGEERAKGNILERFSAQQFPDLHSELNLSSLELGDSALYFCASSVDPGTTYEQYFGPGTRLTVT.

The genes are TRBV20-1 and TRBJ2-1, with 7 bases identical to TRBD2. Trimming took 3 bases from V and 0 from J; bases not matched to a gene: 17. Germline loops: CDR1 DFQATT, CDR2 SNEGSKA (reference sequence). The CDR3 spans 19 residues. For the CDR3, the DNA is TGCAGTGCTAGGTGGTTGGGCGGGGGACCTAGAAGCTCCTACAATGAGCAGTTCTTC. It yields the protein CSARWLGGGPRSSYNEQFF.

This clonotype has at least ten counts. This chain links TRBV12-3 or TRBV12-4 with TRBJ1-1; perhaps TRBD1 as D (5 bases). Trimming cost V 3 bases and J 9 bases, with 20 bases left between them. This CDR3 is built from 15 residues. CDR3 DNA: TGTGCCAGCAGTTTGGGGTCGGGGCAGTCTCTTAAAGCTTTCTTT. Residues: CASSLGSGQSLKAFF.

There are many counts of this clonotype. This rearrangement joins TRBV10-3 to TRBJ1-1; 9 nucleotides line up with TRBD1. CDR1 ENHRY and CDR2 SYGVKD come from the germline V gene. The CDR3 contains 15 residues. Trimming cost V 6 bases and J 0 bases; bases outside gene matches: 5. CDR3 amino acids: CAIRETGGLNTEAFF. The CDR3 nucleotides are TGTGCCATCAGGGAGACAGGGGGTCTGAACACTGAAGCTTTCTTT.

In its sample, this clonotype was seen a few times. J is TRBJ2-3 and V is TRBV5-1; weak D call: TRBD2 (7 bases). The germline V gene has CDR1 SGHRS and CDR2 YFSETQ. Trimming removed 6 bases at V and 2 bases at J, with 28 bases between. CDR3 length: 19 amino acids. The CDR3 loop is CASTRGSWVLGGHTDTQYF. In DNA, the CDR3 is TGCGCCAGCACCCGCGGATCGTGGGTGCTCGGGGGGCACACAGATACGCAGTATTTT.

The J gene is TRBJ2-5, the V gene TRBV7-6, with TRBD1 identical over 12 bases. Germline V gene data show CDR1 as SGHVS and CDR2 as FNYEAQ. Trimming cost V 5 bases and J 2 bases; bases outside gene matches: 12. The CDR3 has 18 residues. The CDR3 is CASSRLGTGGVGQETQYF. CDR3 DNA: TGTGCCAGCAGCCGCCTCGGGACAGGGGGCGTAGGGCAAGAGACCCAGTACTTC.

This clonotype came up a few times. The chain uses TRBV7-2 and TRBJ2-1, with a possible D match to TRBD2 (6 bases). The CDR3 totals 15 residues. Trimming took off 0 bases at V and 7 bases at J, with 13 bases between the two ends. Germline CDR1 is SGHTA and CDR2 is FQGNSA. The CDR3 loop reads CASSLAGSSENEQFF. In DNA form, the CDR3 reads TGTGCCAGCAGCTTAGCGGGCTCTAGCGAGAATGAGCAGTTCTTC.

This clonotype was detected only a few times. The J gene is TRBJ2-5, the V gene TRBV7-2; D is ambiguous. V lost 3 bases and J 5 bases, leaving 13 bases between the germline ends. CDR3 size: 14 residues. CDR1 and CDR2 from the germline V gene are SGHTA and FQGNSA. The CDR3 sequence is CASSLLRNSETQYF. DNA of the CDR3: TGTGCCAGCAGCTTGCTCCGGAACTCCGAGACCCAGTACTTC.

This sequence joins TRBV27 and TRBJ1-1; D is ambiguous. V lost 3 bases and J 4 bases, leaving 9 bases between the germline ends. The CDR3 length is 13 residues. The germline V gene encodes CDR1 MNHEY and CDR2 SMNVEV (reference sequence). CDR3 region: CASSLILGTEAFF. CDR3 bases: TGTGCCAGCAGTTTGATTCTGGGCACTGAAGCTTTCTTT.

This clonotype came up many times. The rearrangement uses TRBV12-3 or TRBV12-4 and TRBJ1-1; 8 nucleotides align to TRBD1. CDR3 length: 14 residues. Losses at the gene ends were 6 bases for V and 4 bases for J; bases not matched to a gene: 7. CDR3 in DNA: TGTGCCAGCAGCCCAGGGGGCATGGTCACTGAAGCTTTCTTT. Amino acids: CASSPGGMVTEAFF.

The chain couples TRBV7-2 to TRBJ2-5, with TRBD2 matching 8 bases. Germline V gene lookup returns CDR1 SGHTA and CDR2 FQGNSA. V shed 0 bases, J shed 7 bases, and the junction held 10 bases outside the gene matches. The CDR3 spans 16 residues. Here the CDR3 reads CASSLAPGGRSVTQYF. The DNA of the CDR3 is TGTGCCAGCAGCTTAGCGCCGGGGGGGAGAAGCGTGACCCAGTACTTC.

This clonotype occurred many times. The chain uses TRBV7-2 and TRBJ2-1, with a tentative D call TRBD1 (5 bases). V shed 5 bases and J shed 7 bases, with 21 bases lying between them. CDR1 SGHTA and CDR2 FQGNSA come from the germline V gene. This CDR3 is built from 16 residues. CDR3 coding DNA: TGTGCCAGCAGCCTTTCTCGGGCGACAGCGAGGAATGAGCAGTTCTTC. Its protein is CASSLSRATARNEQFF.

This clonotype showed up many times. The rearrangement uses TRBV29-1 and TRBJ2-7; 13 bases line up with TRBD2. The CDR3 is made up of 13 amino acids. The V gene end was trimmed by 7 bases and the J gene end by 3 bases; junction bases not matched to a gene: 3. Germline lookup yields CDR1 SQVTM and CDR2 ANQGSEA. CDR3 protein: CSARTSGSYEQYF. CDR3 in DNA: TGCAGCGCGAGGACTAGCGGGAGCTACGAGCAGTACTTC.

Only one count was recorded for this clonotype. The chain employs TRBV7-2 and TRBJ2-1, with D possibly matching TRBD2 (5 bases). Trimming took 5 bases from V and 4 from J, leaving 12 bases between them. The CDR3 totals 14 residues. Germline loops: CDR1 SGHTA, CDR2 FQGNSA. CDR3 protein: CASSPGIRYNEQFF. In DNA, the CDR3 is TGTGCCAGCAGCCCCGGGATCAGATACAATGAGCAGTTCTTC.

This clonotype showed up just a few times. This rearrangement joins TRBV6-1 to TRBJ2-7; 11 nucleotides align to TRBD1. Looked up from germline, CDR1 is MNHNS and CDR2 is SASEGT. After removal of 6 bases from V and 7 bases from J, the junction contained 11 bases not matched to a gene. This CDR3 spans 15 amino acids. In DNA, the CDR3 is TGTGCCAGCAGGCCCGGGACAGGGGGACTGGGAGAGCAGTACTTC. Translated, it gives CASRPGTGGLGEQYF.

J is TRBJ1-6 and V is TRBV12-3 or TRBV12-4; 8 positions match TRBD1. The CDR3 has 15 residues. V lost 3 bases and J lost 6; bases outside the gene matches: 4. The CDR3 DNA sequence: TGTGCCAGCAGTTTCACAGGGGGAGGTAATTCACCCCTCCACTTT. Translation: CASSFTGGGNSPLHF.

At least ten counts were recorded for this clonotype. This chain uses TRBV6-5 with TRBJ2-7; either TRBD1 or TRBD2 may supply D (5 bases each). V was cut by 0 bases and J by 6 bases, with 12 bases left in between. The V gene's germline CDR1 is MNHEY and CDR2 SVGAGI. This CDR3 has 14 amino acids. CDR3 nucleotides: TGTGCCAGCAGTTACTCTTCCAGGGCGGGCGAGCAGTACTTC. This sequence encodes CASSYSSRAGEQYF.

This clonotype was picked up a small number of times. The chain couples TRBV6-5 to TRBJ2-1, with 7 bases lining up with TRBD1. There are 16 residues in the CDR3. Germline trimming cut 0 bases from V and 6 bases from J; bases unmatched to any gene: 8. Per the germline V gene, CDR1 is MNHEY and CDR2 is SVGAGI. The CDR3 coding sequence is TGTGCCAGCAGTTACTCGAGGCAGGGGGTTGGCAATGAGCAGTTCTTC. Translated: CASSYSRQGVGNEQFF.

This clonotype has a handful of counts. The J gene is TRBJ1-1, the V gene TRBV12-3 or TRBV12-4, with D hard to call. V was pared by 5 bases and J by 0 bases, with 10 bases between. This CDR3 is built from 14 residues. The CDR3 DNA follows: TGTGCCAGCAGTGTATCGTTCATGAACACTGAAGCTTTCTTT. It encodes CASSVSFMNTEAFF.

This clonotype occurred a few times. The V gene is TRBV12-3 or TRBV12-4, the J gene TRBJ2-7; maybe TRBD2 (7 bases). The CDR3 runs to 12 residues. Trimming stripped 9 bases from V and 2 bases from J, with 11 bases between. CDR3 loop: CASGGAAYEQYF. The CDR3 DNA is TGTGCCAGTGGGGGGGCCGCCTACGAGCAGTACTTC.

The V gene is TRBV5-1, the J gene TRBJ2-5, with 7 positions matching TRBD1. Looked up from germline, CDR1 is SGHRS and CDR2 is YFSETQ. This CDR3 is 17 amino acids long. The trim removed 4 bases at V and 1 base at J, leaving 13 bases unmatched. The CDR3 spells CASSPGVVAGGQETQYF. CDR3 DNA: TGCGCCAGCAGCCCTGGAGTGGTCGCAGGGGGCCAAGAGACCCAGTACTTC.

This clonotype has a handful of counts. In DNA form, the CDR3 reads TGTGCCAGCAGACAGGGGTTCCCGGGTTCACCCCTCCACTTT. Translated: CASRQGFPGSPLHF. The chain employs TRBV28 and TRBJ1-6; 7 bases fit TRBD1. The CDR3 runs to 14 residues. Looked up from germline, CDR1 is MDHEN and CDR2 is SYDVKM. Trimming at V came to 6 bases and at J to 9 bases, leaving 8 bases not matched to a gene.

In its sample, this clonotype was seen a few times. J is TRBJ2-7 and V is TRBV7-9, with 7 nucleotides matching TRBD1. Germline CDR1 reads SEHNR; CDR2 reads FQNEAQ (reference sequence). The ends lost 5 bases at V and 6 bases at J; junction bases unmatched: 16. CDR3 length: 16 residues. Here the CDR3 reads CASSTLRQGLNSEQYF. The CDR3 bases are TGTGCCAGCAGCACTCTACGACAGGGCCTAAACAGCGAGCAGTACTTC. The full variable domain, its missing parts supplied by reference TRBV7-9 and TRBJ2-7, is DTGVSQNPRHKITKRGQNVTFRCDPISEHNRLYWYRQTLGQGPEFLTYFQNEAQLEKSRLLSDRFSAERPKGSFSTLEIQRTEQGDSAMYLCASSTLRQGLNSEQYFGPGTRLTVT.

This sequence joins TRBV7-9 and TRBJ2-1, with 9 bases fitting TRBD2. CDR3 length equals 16 residues. CDR1 is SEHNR and CDR2 is FQNEAQ in the germline V gene (reference sequence). Trimming took 4 bases from V and 5 from J; bases not matched to a gene: 9. The CDR3: CASSSILAGAHNEQFF. The DNA of the CDR3 is TGTGCCAGCAGCTCCATTTTAGCGGGAGCCCACAATGAGCAGTTCTTC.